A selection of T cell receptor beta chains follows, all from one sample in a study of T cell responses to AZD1222 COVID-19 vaccine. This table comes from immunoSEQ multiplex PCR, and its TCRdb copy is limited to in-frame clones, with some not included. In the table there are around 160,000 clones, about nine tenths of which are singletons. The specimen was peripheral blood, collected 28 days after the second AZD1222 dose. Every receptor here comes from an adult who received the AZD1222 COVID-19 vaccine. CDR3s include the opening cysteine and the closing phenylalanine or tryptophan. Each record gives: D gene, clone size, J gene, V gene, CDR3 protein, CDR3 DNA. D genes are given only for firm matches. The listing skips clone size in some rows; elsewhere it reads once, few, many or a size class.

-	-	TRBJ2-1	TRBV6-2/TRBV6-3	CASSYNSWTNSNEQFF	TGTGCCAGCAGTTACAACTCTTGGACTAACAGTAATGAGCAGTTCTTC
TRBD1	-	TRBJ1-1	TRBV3-1/TRBV3-2	CASSQGTGNTEAFF	TGTGCCAGCAGCCAAGGGACAGGGAACACTGAAGCTTTCTTT
-	-	TRBJ1-5	TRBV7-9	CASSLMGNSNQPQHF	TGTGCCAGCAGCTTGATGGGGAATAGCAATCAGCCCCAGCATTTT
-	-	TRBJ2-3	TRBV9	CASSGQGRTDTQYF	TGTGCCAGCAGCGGGCAGGGGCGCACAGATACGCAGTATTTT
-	once	TRBJ1-5	TRBV7-2	CASSSRAFQPQHF	TGTGCCAGCAGCTCCCGGGCCTTTCAGCCCCAGCATTTT
-	-	TRBJ1-6	TRBV4-2	CASSQPRWGFSPLHF	TGTGCCAGCAGCCAACCGAGGTGGGGGTTTTCACCCCTCCACTTT
-	-	TRBJ1-1	TRBV6-5	CASSYSGKEAFF	TGTGCCAGCAGTTACTCAGGGAAGGAAGCTTTCTTT
-	few	TRBJ1-6	TRBV30	CAWSVQGREASPLHF	TGTGCCTGGAGTGTACAGGGCAGGGAAGCATCACCCCTCCACTTT
-	-	TRBJ2-2	TRBV11-3	CASSLDFGGYTGELFF	TGTGCCAGCAGCTTAGATTTCGGCGGTTACACCGGGGAGCTGTTTTTT
-	-	TRBJ2-5	TRBV7-3	CASSANGGTQYF	TGTGCCAGCAGCGCTAACGGGGGGACCCAGTACTTC
-	once	TRBJ1-5	TRBV20-1	CSASGSNQPQHF	TGCAGTGCTAGTGGTAGCAATCAGCCCCAGCATTTT
-	-	TRBJ2-7	TRBV9	CASSVELGGYEQYF	TGTGCCAGCAGCGTAGAACTAGGTGGGTACGAGCAGTACTTC
TRBD2	-	TRBJ2-3	TRBV24-1	CATSGRGATDTQYF	TGTGCCACCAGTGGGCGGGGGGCCACAGATACGCAGTATTTT
-	-	TRBJ2-4	TRBV12-3/TRBV12-4	CASSLAEGGIQYF	TGTGCCAGCAGTTTAGCCGAGGGGGGCATTCAGTACTTC
TRBD1	-	TRBJ1-1	TRBV5-1	CASSLAGTGGGNTEAFF	TGCGCCAGCAGCTTGGCCGGGACAGGGGGTGGAAACACTGAAGCTTTCTTT
-	-	TRBJ1-5	TRBV14	CASSWTAFSPQHF	TGTGCCAGCAGCTGGACAGCGTTTTCGCCCCAGCATTTT
-	-	TRBJ1-6	TRBV4-1	CASSQESRSSYNSPLHF	TGCGCCAGCAGCCAAGAAAGTCGGAGCTCCTATAATTCACCCCTCCACTTT
-	-	TRBJ1-2	TRBV20-1	CSASSRERPSGSYTF	TGCAGTGCTAGTTCGCGGGAGCGCCCGAGCGGAAGCTACACCTTC
-	-	TRBJ2-2	TRBV27	CATRARAGTGELFF	TGTGCCACACGGGCGCGAGCAGGCACCGGGGAGCTGTTTTTT
-	few	TRBJ1-1	TRBV9	CASSVTAGANTEAFF	TGTGCCAGCAGCGTAACCGCCGGAGCGAACACTGAAGCTTTCTTT
-	-	TRBJ2-7	TRBV10-1	CAGKGAGIQSYEQYF	TGCGCCGGAAAGGGAGCAGGGATACAGTCCTACGAGCAGTACTTC
TRBD2	few	TRBJ2-2	TRBV24-1	CATSDSSGRAYTGELFF	TGTGCCACCAGTGATTCTAGCGGGAGGGCCTACACCGGGGAGCTGTTTTTT
TRBD2	-	TRBJ2-1	TRBV29-1	CSVDLGGTSVKRSSYNEQFF	TGCAGCGTTGATCTTGGTGGGACTAGCGTTAAAAGGAGCTCCTACAATGAGCAGTTCTTC
TRBD1	-	TRBJ1-4	TRBV29-1	CSVEDDRADSAKLFF	TGCAGCGTTGAAGATGACAGGGCCGATTCTGCAAAACTGTTTTTT
-	-	TRBJ1-5	TRBV4-2	CASSRVDVNSNQPQHF	TGTGCCAGCAGCCGAGTTGATGTGAATAGCAATCAGCCCCAGCATTTT
-	-	TRBJ1-1	TRBV10-3	CAISWDTRNTEAFF	TGTGCCATCAGCTGGGACACCAGAAACACTGAAGCTTTCTTT
-	-	TRBJ1-1	TRBV10-2	CASTLTVANTEAFF	TGCGCCAGCACCCTGACTGTGGCGAACACTGAAGCTTTCTTT
TRBD1	-	TRBJ1-6	TRBV10-3	CAIAGGQGIISPLHF	TGTGCCATCGCTGGGGGACAGGGGATTATATCACCCCTCCACTTT
-	-	TRBJ1-4	TRBV4-2	CASSLQGPLDTNEKLFF	TGTGCCAGCAGCCTACAGGGCCCCCTAGATACTAATGAAAAACTGTTTTTT
-	-	TRBJ1-6	TRBV6-4	CASSGGSSSSTLHF	TGTGCCAGCAGCGGGGGGTCAAGCTCATCCACCCTCCACTTT
-	once	TRBJ2-1	TRBV10-3	CATRGGVGISDEQFF	TGTGCCACCAGAGGGGGGGTCGGTATTAGCGATGAGCAGTTCTTC
-	-	TRBJ1-1	TRBV6-5	CASSYSGGPVTEAFF	TGTGCCAGCAGTTACTCCGGGGGGCCGGTCACTGAAGCTTTCTTT
-	-	TRBJ1-2	TRBV10-3	CAISEMSVNYGGYTF	TGTGCCATCAGTGAGATGAGTGTGAACTATGGTGGCTACACCTTC
TRBD1	-	TRBJ2-5	TRBV7-9	CASSLDPSPGQRNF	TGTGCCAGCAGCTTAGATCCCTCTCCGGGACAGCGTAACTTC
TRBD2	-	TRBJ2-1	TRBV6-2/TRBV6-3	CASSYRDYDEQFF	TGTGCCAGCAGTTACCGGGACTACGATGAGCAGTTCTTC
-	-	TRBJ1-5	TRBV4-3	CASSQERFSNQPQHF	TGCGCCAGCAGCCAAGAACGGTTTAGCAATCAGCCCCAGCATTTT
-	-	TRBJ1-1	TRBV7-2	CASSLGAPGAFF	TGTGCCAGCAGCCTGGGAGCTCCGGGGGCTTTCTTT
TRBD1	-	TRBJ2-1	TRBV18	CASSRTPGTGGLNEQFF	TGTGCCAGCTCGCGCACCCCCGGGACAGGGGGGTTGAATGAGCAGTTCTTC
TRBD1	-	TRBJ1-5	TRBV5-1	CASSPDGDRFDQPQHF	TGCGCCAGCAGCCCGGACGGGGACAGGTTTGATCAGCCCCAGCATTTT
TRBD2	-	TRBJ2-7	TRBV5-6	CASSLDISGGSYEQYF	TGTGCCAGCAGCTTGGATATTAGCGGGGGGTCCTACGAGCAGTACTTC
TRBD2	-	TRBJ2-5	TRBV13	CASSFVRSGMQETQYF	TGTGCCAGCAGCTTTGTCAGGAGCGGGATGCAAGAGACCCAGTACTTC
-	-	TRBJ1-3	TRBV19	CASSIADTIYF	TGTGCCAGTAGTATAGCTGACACCATATATTTT
-	-	TRBJ2-1	TRBV11-2	CASSLSPLGVGAEQFF	TGTGCCAGCAGCTTATCCCCACTAGGAGTCGGCGCAGAGCAGTTCTTC
-	-	TRBJ1-5	TRBV4-2	CASSQAEMGWGAHNQPQHF	TGTGCCAGCAGCCAAGCGGAAATGGGGTGGGGGGCCCACAATCAGCCCCAGCATTTT
-	-	TRBJ2-6	TRBV7-9	CASSLAQVSGANVLTF	TGTGCCAGCAGCTTAGCACAAGTCTCTGGGGCCAACGTCCTGACTTTC
-	-	TRBJ1-2	TRBV20-1	CSASRQGNYGYTF	TGCAGTGCTAGTAGGCAGGGCAACTATGGCTACACCTTC
-	-	TRBJ1-4	TRBV7-9	CASSPRDTTNEKLFF	TGTGCCAGCAGCCCCCGGGACACCACTAATGAAAAACTGTTTTTT
TRBD2	-	TRBJ2-5	TRBV6-5	CATKLAGGTQETQYF	TGTGCCACCAAACTAGCGGGGGGAACCCAAGAGACCCAGTACTTC
-	-	TRBJ1-4	TRBV6-6	CASSYGTPFGEKLFF	TGTGCCAGCAGTTACGGGACTCCGTTTGGAGAAAAACTGTTTTTT
-	-	TRBJ2-3	TRBV5-6	CASSLEVFKLVTDTQYF	TGTGCCAGCAGCTTGGAAGTATTTAAACTTGTCACAGATACGCAGTATTTT
-	-	TRBJ1-6	TRBV5-4	CASSLVVTTNSPLHF	TGTGCCAGCAGCTTGGTTGTGACAACTAATTCACCCCTCCACTTT
-	-	TRBJ2-7	TRBV19	CASSTLRAGYYEQYF	TGTGCCAGTAGCACTCTTAGGGCAGGCTACTACGAGCAGTACTTC